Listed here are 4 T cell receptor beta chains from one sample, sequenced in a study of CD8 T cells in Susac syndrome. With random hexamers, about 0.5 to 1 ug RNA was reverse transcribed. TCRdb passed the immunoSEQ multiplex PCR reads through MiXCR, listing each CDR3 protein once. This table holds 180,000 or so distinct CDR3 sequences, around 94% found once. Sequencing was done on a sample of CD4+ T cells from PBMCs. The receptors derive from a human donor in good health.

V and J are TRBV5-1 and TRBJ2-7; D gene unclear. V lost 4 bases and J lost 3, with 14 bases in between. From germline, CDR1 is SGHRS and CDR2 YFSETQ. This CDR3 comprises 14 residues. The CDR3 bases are TGCGCCAGCAGCGAGCAGGCTGGTGGCTACGAGCAGTACTTC. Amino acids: CASSEQAGGYEQYF.

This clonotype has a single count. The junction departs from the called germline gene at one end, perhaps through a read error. The CDR3 DNA reads as TGTGCTAGCAGCCGAAGCGGGGGCGAAGATACGCAGTATTTT. Protein product: CASSRSGGEDTQYF. This sequence joins TRBV7-7 and TRBJ2-3; 8 bases agree with TRBD2. The germline CDR1 and CDR2 sequences are SSHAT and FNYEAQ (reference sequence). This CDR3 is 14 amino acids long.

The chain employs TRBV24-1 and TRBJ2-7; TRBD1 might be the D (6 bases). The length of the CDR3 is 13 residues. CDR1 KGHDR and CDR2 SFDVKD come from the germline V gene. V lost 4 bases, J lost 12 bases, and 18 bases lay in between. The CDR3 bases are TGTGCCACCAGTGAATTCCCGGGACACCGGATGTACTTC. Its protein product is CATSEFPGHRMYF.

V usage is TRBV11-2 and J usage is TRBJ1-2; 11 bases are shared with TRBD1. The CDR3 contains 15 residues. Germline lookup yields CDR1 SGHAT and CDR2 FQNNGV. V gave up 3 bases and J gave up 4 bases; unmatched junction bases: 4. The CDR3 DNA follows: TGTGCCAGCAGCTTGGCTGGACAGGGGGCCTATGGCTACACCTTC. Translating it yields CASSLAGQGAYGYTF.